Only a few counts were recorded for the clone carrying this TCR beta chain. The antigen is not known. The entry originates in a study of cytomegalovirus exposure and HLA in healthy donors. Study-wide results and limits: Available immune exposure information covered CMV serostatus only. It was in a later analysis that TCR association rates were seen to vary by HLA locus, highest for DRB1 and lowest for HLA-C.

This PCR relied on a set of 60 Vbeta primers and 13 Jbeta primers. In the source study's methods: An analysis that came later counted tens of millions of unique TCR beta chains, roughly 11 million shared. Libraries were prepared by immunoSEQ multiplex PCR; TCRdb keeps only in-frame clonotypes and omits some of them. The D gene and trimming were derived from the DNA, and the V and J assignments and clone size from that table. Of 120,000 or so clones detected, approximately 15% appear once; the ten largest clones hold 1.5% to 2%. These donors counted as nominally healthy when sampled, but unrecorded immune exposures were likely. The germline V gene has CDR1 SQVTM and CDR2 ANQGSEA. CDR3 length: 12 residues. The V gene lost 4 bases and the J gene lost 7 bases, with 13 bases spanning the gap.

This receptor was obtained from a woman aged 18-30 years in good health and CMV-seronegative. The chain employs TRBV29-1 and TRBJ2-5, with D uncertain. Sequencing was done on a sample of PBMCs. CDR3 region: CSVAFSAGTQYF. CDR3 DNA sequence: TGCAGCGTTGCATTCTCTGCAGGGACCCAGTACTTC.